This T cell receptor beta chain was identified in a study of T cell clusters in autoimmune cytopenias. The study, taken as a whole, reports: Active autoimmune hepatitis patients had roughly 2.9-fold fewer exclusive TRB clusters than healthy donors. Clustering suggested that physiological T cell clusters were missing in primary autoimmune cytopenia patients.

TRB amplification used approximately 250 ng of peripheral blood genomic DNA. This CDR3 region has 13 residues. Germline CDR1 and CDR2: SGHRS and YFSETQ. On this clonotype itself: Its antigen remains unidentified.

One tube held mixed TRB-A and TRB-B primer pools for touch-down PCR. TCRdb reprocessed the multiplex PCR reads, keeping one entry per CDR3 protein, no DNA. The sample's table shows around 11,000 distinct CDR3 sequences. These data also formed part of another study, on T cell repertoires in aging, cancer and after chemotherapy. According to that study: Age-matched healthy donors had significantly more diverse, less clonal blood TCR repertoires than untreated cancer patients. Rebound thymic output was suggested by rising median generation probability during chemotherapy in each cancer cohort.

Material: peripheral blood. This receptor was obtained from a human donor in good health. The genes are TRBV5-1 and TRBJ1-2; the TRBD1 assignment by TCRdb is unverifiable without DNA. The CDR3 protein is CASSDRDRGDYTF.